This T cell receptor (beta chain) appears in the sequencing data of a study of CD8+ T cells in alopecia areata. As for the study in general: Once tofacitinib had been taken for 6 to 18 months, 6 months off drug followed.

From germline, CDR1 is SEHNR and CDR2 FQNEAQ (reference sequence). CDR3 length: 17 residues. V shed 5 bases and J shed 7 bases, with 24 bases lying between them. Indicated treatment: oral pan-JAK inhibitor, 5-10 mg twice daily. Investigators isolated RNA and reverse transcribed it into cDNA to act as the sequencing template. The protocol was immunoSEQ multiplex PCR, while the TCRdb copy is restricted to in-frame clones and leaves out a portion. The sample records 110,000 to 150,000 clones, 70% to 90% being singletons. The TCR comes from a human donor with alopecia areata. Specimen: CD8+ T cells sorted from blood, collected at week 4, from a patient treated with tofacitinib. V is TRBV7-9 and J is TRBJ2-1; weak D call: TRBD2 (5 bases). DNA of the CDR3: TGTGCCAGCAGCCGGGGTTCGAATGAAATGGGGTTTAATGAGCAGTTCTTC. It encodes CASSRGSNEMGFNEQFF.